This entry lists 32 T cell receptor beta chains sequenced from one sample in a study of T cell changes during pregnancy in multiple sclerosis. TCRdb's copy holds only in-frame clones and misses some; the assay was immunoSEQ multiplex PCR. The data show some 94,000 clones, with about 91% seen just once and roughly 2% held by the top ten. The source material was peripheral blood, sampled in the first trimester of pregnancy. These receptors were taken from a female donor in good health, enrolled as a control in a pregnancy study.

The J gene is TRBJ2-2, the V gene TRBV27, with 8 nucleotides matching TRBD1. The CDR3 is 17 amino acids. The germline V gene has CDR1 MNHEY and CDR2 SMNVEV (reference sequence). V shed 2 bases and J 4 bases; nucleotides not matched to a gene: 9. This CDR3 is CASSLLGTGPVTGELFF. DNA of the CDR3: TGTGCCAGCAGTTTACTAGGGACAGGTCCGGTCACCGGGGAGCTGTTTTTT.

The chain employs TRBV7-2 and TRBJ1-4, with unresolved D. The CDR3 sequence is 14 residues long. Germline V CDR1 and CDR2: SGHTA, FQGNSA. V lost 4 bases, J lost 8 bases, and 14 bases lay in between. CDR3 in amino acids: CASSSSGGNEKLFF. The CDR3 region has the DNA TGTGCCAGCAGCTCCTCAGGTGGAAACGAAAAACTGTTTTTT. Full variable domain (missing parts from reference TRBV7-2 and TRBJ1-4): GAGVSQSPSNKVTEKGKDVELRCDPISGHTALYWYRQSLGQGLEFLIYFQGNSAPDKSGLPSDRFSAERTGGSVSTLTIQRTQQEDSAVYLCASSSSGGNEKLFFGSGTQLSVL.

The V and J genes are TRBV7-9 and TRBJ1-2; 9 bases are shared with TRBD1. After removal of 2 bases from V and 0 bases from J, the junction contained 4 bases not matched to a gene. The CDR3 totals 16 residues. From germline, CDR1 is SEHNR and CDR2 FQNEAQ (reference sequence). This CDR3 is CASSLRQGVANYGYTF. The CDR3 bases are TGTGCCAGCAGCTTAAGACAGGGGGTAGCTAACTATGGCTACACCTTC.

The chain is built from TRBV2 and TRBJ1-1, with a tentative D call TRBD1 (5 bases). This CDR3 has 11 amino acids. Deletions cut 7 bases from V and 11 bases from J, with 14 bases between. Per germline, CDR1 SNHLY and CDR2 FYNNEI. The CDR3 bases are TGTGCCAGCAAAGTCAGGGCTGCGGCTTTCTTT. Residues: CASKVRAAAFF.

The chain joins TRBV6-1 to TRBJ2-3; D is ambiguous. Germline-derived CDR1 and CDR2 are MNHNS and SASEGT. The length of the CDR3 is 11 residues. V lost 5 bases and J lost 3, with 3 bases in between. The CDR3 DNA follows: TGTGCCAGCAGTCAAACAGATACGCAGTATTTT. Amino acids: CASSQTDTQYF.

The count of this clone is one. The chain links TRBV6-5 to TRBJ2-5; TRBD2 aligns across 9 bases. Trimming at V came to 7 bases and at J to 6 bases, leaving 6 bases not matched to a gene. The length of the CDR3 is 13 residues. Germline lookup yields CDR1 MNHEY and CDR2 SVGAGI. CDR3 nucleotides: TGTGCCAGCACCAGTAGCGGGGGAAAGACCCAGTACTTC. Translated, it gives CASTSSGGKTQYF.

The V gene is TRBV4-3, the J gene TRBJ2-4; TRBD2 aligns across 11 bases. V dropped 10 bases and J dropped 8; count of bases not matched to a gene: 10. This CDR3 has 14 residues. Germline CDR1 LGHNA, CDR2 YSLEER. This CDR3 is CATGSGGAGDIQYF. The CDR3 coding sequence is TGCGCCACAGGTAGCGGGGGGGCCGGAGACATTCAGTACTTC.

The CDR3 loop is CASSFSGGNTEAFF. The CDR3 DNA reads TGCGCCAGCAGCTTTTCAGGGGGGAACACTGAAGCTTTCTTT. The J gene is TRBJ1-1, the V gene TRBV5-1, with TRBD1 identical over 7 bases. The CDR3 runs 14 residues. The V gene end was trimmed by 2 bases and the J gene end by 1 base; junction bases not matched to a gene: 2. Germline V CDR1 and CDR2: SGHRS, YFSETQ.

The CDR3, as DNA: TGTGCCAGCAGTGTTAGTCGAAACTACGAGCAGTACTTC. The encoded protein is CASSVSRNYEQYF. This chain connects TRBV27 to TRBJ2-7; D not certain. Germline lookup yields CDR1 MNHEY and CDR2 SMNVEV (reference sequence). V was pared by 5 bases and J by 3 bases, with 11 bases between. The CDR3 has 13 amino acids.

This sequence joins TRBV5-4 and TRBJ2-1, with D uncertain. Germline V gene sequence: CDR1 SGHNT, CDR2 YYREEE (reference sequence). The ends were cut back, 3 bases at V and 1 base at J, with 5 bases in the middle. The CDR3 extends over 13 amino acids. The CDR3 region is CASSSTSYNEQFF. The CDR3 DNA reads TGTGCCAGCAGCTCGACTTCCTACAATGAGCAGTTCTTC.

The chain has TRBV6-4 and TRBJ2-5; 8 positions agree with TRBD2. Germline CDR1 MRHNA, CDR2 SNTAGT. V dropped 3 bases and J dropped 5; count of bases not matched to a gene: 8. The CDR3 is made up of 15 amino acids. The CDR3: CASSEGAGAGETQYF. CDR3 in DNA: TGTGCCAGCAGTGAAGGAGCGGGGGCTGGGGAGACCCAGTACTTC.

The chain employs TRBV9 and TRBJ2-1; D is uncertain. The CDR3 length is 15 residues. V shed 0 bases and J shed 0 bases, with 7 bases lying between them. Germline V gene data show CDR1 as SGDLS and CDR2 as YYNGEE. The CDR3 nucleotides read TGTGCCAGCAGCGTAGAGCTCTACTCCTACAATGAGCAGTTCTTC. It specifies CASSVELYSYNEQFF.

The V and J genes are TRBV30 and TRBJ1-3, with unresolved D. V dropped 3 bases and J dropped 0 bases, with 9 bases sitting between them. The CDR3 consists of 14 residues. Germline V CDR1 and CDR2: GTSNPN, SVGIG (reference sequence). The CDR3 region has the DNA TGTGCCTGGAGGGCCAGTCTCTCTGGAAACACCATATATTTT. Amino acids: CAWRASLSGNTIYF. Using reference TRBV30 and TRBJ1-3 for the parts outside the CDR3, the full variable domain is SQTIHQWPATLVQPVGSPLSLECTVEGTSNPNLYWYRQAAGRGLQLLFYSVGIGQISSEVPQNLSASRPQDRQFILSSKKLLLSDSGFYLCAWRASLSGNTIYFGEGSWLTVV.

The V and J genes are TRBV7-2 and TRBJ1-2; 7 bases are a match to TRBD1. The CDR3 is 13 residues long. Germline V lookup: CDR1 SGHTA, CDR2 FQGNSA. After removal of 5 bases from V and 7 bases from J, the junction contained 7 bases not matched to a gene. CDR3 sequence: CASSPRQGGGYTF. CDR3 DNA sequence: TGTGCCAGCAGCCCGAGACAGGGTGGTGGCTACACCTTC.

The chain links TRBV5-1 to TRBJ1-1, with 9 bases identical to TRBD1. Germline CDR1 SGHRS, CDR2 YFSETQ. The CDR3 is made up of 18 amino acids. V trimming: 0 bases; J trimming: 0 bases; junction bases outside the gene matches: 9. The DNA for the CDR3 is TGCGCCAGCAGCTTGGTAGGGACAGGGTCTCTCATGAACACTGAAGCTTTCTTT. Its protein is CASSLVGTGSLMNTEAFF.

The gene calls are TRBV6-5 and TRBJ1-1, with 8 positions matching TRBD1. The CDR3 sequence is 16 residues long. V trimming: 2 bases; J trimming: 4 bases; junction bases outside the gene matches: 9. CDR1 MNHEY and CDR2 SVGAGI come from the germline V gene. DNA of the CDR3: TGTGCCAGCAGTTACACCCAGGGGGCATCGGGCACTGAAGCTTTCTTT. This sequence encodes CASSYTQGASGTEAFF.

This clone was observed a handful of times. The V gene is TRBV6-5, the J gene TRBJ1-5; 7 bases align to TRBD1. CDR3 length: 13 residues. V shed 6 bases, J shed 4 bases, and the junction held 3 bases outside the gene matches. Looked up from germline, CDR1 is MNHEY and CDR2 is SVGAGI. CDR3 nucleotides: TGTGCCAGCAGGACAGGGCCTAATCAGCCCCAGCATTTT. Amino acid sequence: CASRTGPNQPQHF.

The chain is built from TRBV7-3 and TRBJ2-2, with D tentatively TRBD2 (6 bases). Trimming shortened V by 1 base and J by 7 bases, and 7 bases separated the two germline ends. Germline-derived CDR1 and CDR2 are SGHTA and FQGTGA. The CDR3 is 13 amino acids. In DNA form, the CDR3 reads TGTGCCAGCAGCTTAATGGGAGGCGGGGAGCTGTTTTTT. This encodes CASSLMGGGELFF.

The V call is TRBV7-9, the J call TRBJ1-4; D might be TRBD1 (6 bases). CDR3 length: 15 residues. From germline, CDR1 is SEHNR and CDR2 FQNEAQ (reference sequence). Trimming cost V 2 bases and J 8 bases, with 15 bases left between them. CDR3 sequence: CASSLRLGQREKLFF. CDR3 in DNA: TGTGCCAGCAGCTTACGCCTCGGACAGCGAGAAAAACTGTTTTTT.

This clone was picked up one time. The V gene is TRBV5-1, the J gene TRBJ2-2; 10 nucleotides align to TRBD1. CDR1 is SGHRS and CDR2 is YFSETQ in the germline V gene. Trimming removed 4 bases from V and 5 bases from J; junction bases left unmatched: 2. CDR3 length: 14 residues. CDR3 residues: CASSRTGGTGELFF. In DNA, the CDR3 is TGCGCCAGCAGCCGGACAGGGGGAACCGGGGAGCTGTTTTTT.

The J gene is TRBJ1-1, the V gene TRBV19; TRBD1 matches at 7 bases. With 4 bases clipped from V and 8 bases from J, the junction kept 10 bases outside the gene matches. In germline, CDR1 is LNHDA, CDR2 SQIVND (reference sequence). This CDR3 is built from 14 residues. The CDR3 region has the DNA TGTGCCAGTAGTAACCAGGGGGGTCTTCAAGAAGCTTTCTTT. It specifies CASSNQGGLQEAFF. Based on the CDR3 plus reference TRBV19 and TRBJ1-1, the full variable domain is DGGITQSPKYLFRKEGQNVTLSCEQNLNHDAMYWYRQDPGQGLRLIYYSQIVNDFQKGDIAEGYSVSREKKESFPLTVTSAQKNPTAFYLCASSNQGGLQEAFFGQGTRLTVV.

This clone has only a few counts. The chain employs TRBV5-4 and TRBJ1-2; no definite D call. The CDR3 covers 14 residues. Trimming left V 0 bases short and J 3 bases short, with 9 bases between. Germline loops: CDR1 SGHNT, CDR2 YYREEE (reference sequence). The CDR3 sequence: CASSLEGGHYGYTF. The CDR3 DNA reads TGTGCCAGCAGCTTGGAGGGAGGACACTATGGCTACACCTTC.

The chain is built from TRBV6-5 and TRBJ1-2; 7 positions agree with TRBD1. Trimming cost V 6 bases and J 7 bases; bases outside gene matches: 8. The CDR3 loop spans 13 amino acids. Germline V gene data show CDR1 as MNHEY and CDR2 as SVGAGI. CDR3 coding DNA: TGTGCCAGCAGAATCACAGGGGCGGGTGGCTACACCTTC. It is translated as CASRITGAGGYTF.

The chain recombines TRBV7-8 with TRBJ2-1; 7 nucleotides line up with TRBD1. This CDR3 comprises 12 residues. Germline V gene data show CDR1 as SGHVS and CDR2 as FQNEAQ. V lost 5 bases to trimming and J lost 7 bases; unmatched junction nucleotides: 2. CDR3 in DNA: TGTGCCAGCAGCCAACAGGGGAATGAGCAGTTCTTC. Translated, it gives CASSQQGNEQFF.

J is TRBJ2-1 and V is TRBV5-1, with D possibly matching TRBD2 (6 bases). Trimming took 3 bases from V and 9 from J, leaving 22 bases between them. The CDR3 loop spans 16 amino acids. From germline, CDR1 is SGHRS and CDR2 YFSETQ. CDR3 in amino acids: CASSSGLLKGPSEQFF. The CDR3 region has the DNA TGCGCCAGCAGCTCGGGACTCCTTAAGGGGCCTAGTGAGCAGTTCTTC.

CDR3 loop: CASSDRDGKLFF. For the CDR3, the DNA is TGTGCCAGCAGTGACAGGGACGGAAAACTGTTTTTT. The gene calls are TRBV11-3 and TRBJ1-4; TRBD1 matches 7 bases. The trim removed 6 bases at V and 10 bases at J, leaving 5 bases unmatched. Germline-derived CDR1 and CDR2 are SGHNT and YENEEA. CDR3 length equals 12 residues.

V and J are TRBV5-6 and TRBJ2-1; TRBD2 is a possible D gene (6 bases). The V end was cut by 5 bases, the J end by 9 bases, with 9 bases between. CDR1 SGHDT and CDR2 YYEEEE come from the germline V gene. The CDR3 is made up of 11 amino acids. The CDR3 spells CASRSEGEQFF. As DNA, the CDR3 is TGTGCCAGCAGGTCGGAGGGTGAGCAGTTCTTC.

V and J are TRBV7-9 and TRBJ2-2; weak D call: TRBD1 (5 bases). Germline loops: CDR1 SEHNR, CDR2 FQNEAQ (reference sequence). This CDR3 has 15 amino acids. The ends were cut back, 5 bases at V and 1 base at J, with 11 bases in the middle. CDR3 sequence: CASSPHTGNTGELFF. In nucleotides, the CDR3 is TGTGCCAGCAGCCCCCACACAGGGAACACCGGGGAGCTGTTTTTT.

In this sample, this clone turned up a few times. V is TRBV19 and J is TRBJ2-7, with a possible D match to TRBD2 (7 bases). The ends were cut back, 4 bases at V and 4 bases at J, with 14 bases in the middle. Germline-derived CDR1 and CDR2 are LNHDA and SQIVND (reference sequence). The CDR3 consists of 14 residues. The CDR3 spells CASSTGRGAYEQYF. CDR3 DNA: TGTGCCAGTAGTACAGGACGGGGGGCTTACGAGCAGTACTTC.

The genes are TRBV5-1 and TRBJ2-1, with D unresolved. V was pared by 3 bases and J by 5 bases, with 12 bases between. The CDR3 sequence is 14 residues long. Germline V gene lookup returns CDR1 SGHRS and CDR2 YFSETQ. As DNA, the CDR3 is TGCGCCAGCAGCTCCTCAGCGTTCCACAATGAGCAGTTCTTC. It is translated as CASSSSAFHNEQFF.

CDR3: CASSAVTGLYGYTF. DNA of the CDR3: TGTGCCAGCAGTGCGGTAACAGGCCTCTATGGCTACACCTTC. The rearrangement joins TRBV2 to TRBJ1-2; D possibly corresponds to TRBD1 (5 bases). Germline V lookup: CDR1 SNHLY, CDR2 FYNNEI. There are 14 residues in the CDR3. The V end lost 4 bases, the J end lost 4 bases, and 13 bases lay between the germline ends.

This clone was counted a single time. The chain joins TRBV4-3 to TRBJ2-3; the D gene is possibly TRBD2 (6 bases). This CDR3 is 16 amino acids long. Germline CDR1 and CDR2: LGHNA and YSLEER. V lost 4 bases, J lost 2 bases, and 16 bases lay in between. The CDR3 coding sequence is TGCGCCAGCAGCCGCTCGAACGCGGGGACCACAGATACGCAGTATTTT. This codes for CASSRSNAGTTDTQYF.